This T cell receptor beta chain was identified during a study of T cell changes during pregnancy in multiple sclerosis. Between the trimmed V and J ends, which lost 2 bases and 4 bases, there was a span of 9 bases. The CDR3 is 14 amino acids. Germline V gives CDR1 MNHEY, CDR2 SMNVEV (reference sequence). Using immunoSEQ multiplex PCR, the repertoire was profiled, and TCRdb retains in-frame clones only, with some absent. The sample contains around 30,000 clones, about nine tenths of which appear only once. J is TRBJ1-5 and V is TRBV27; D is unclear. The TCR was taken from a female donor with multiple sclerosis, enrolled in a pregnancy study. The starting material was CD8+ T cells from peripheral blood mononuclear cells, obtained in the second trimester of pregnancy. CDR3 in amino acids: CASSLGPLNQPQHF. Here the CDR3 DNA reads TGTGCCAGCAGTTTAGGGCCCCTTAATCAGCCCCAGCATTTT.